This T cell receptor beta chain was captured in a study of blood T cell repertoires in COVID-19. Study-wide context: Donors in the United States, Italy and Spain gave samples during acute or convalescent COVID-19. PBMCs, B-cell-depleted T cells, or T cells were the source of the cDNA or gDNA that made up the material.

The table came from immunoSEQ multiplex PCR; TCRdb's copy has only in-frame clones and leaves some out. Here the sample spans around 320,000 clones, nearly 90% being singletons. This CDR3 spans 15 amino acids. V lost 6 bases and J lost 5; bases outside the gene matches: 7. From germline, CDR1 is MNHEY and CDR2 SVGAGI. Participants were aged roughly 18 to 95 years, lived in roughly 23 US areas, and enrolled virtually. The study recruited exposed participants who had met a COVID-19 case within 2 weeks before entry. V gene TRBV6-5 combines with J gene TRBJ2-3; 11 nucleotides match TRBD2. The sample was PBMCs or T cells enriched from blood (not recorded which). The source of this sequence is a woman between 45 and 65 years old who had been exposed to COVID-19. The CDR3 DNA sequence: TGTGCCAGCAGAACACCTGGACTAGCGGGAGATACGCAGTATTTT. Its protein product is CASRTPGLAGDTQYF.